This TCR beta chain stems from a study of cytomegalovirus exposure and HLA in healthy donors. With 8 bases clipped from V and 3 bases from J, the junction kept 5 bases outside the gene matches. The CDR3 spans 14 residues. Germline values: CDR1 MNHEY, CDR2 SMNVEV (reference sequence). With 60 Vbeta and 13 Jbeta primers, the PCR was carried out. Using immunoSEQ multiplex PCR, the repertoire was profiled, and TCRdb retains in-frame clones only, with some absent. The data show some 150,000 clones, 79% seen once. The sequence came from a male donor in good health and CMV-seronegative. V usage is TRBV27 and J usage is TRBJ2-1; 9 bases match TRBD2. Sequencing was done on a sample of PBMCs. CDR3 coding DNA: TGTGCCAGCTGTAGCGGGGGTATCTACAATGAGCAGTTCTTC. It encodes CASCSGGIYNEQFF.